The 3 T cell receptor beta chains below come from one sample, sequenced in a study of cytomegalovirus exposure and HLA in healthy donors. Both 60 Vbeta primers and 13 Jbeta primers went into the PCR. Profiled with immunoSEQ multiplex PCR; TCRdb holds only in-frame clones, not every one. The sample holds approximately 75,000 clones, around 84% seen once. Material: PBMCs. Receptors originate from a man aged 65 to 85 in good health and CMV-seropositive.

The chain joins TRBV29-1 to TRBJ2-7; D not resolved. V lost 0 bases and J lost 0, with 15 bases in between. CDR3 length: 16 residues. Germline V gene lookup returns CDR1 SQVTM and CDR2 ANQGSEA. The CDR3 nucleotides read TGCAGCGTTGAAGATGAGAACGGATCAGGCTCCTACGAGCAGTACTTC. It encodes CSVEDENGSGSYEQYF.

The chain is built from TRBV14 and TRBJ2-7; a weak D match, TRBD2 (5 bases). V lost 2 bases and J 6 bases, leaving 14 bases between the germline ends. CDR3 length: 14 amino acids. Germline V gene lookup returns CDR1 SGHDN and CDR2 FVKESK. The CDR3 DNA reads TGTGCCAGCAGCCAAAACAAGGACGCGGGCGAGCAGTACTTC. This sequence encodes CASSQNKDAGEQYF.

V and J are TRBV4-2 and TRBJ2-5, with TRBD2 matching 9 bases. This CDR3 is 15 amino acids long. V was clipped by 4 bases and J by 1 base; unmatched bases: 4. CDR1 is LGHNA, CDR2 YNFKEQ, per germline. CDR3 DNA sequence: TGTGCCAGCAGCCCGGGCGGGGGGGCCCAAGAGACCCAGTACTTC. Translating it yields CASSPGGGAQETQYF.